This T cell receptor beta chain is drawn from a study of OX40 agonist ivuxolimab in advanced cancers. Sequencing used immunoSEQ multiplex PCR; TCRdb keeps in-frame clones, though not all of them. Altogether some 30,000 clones are present, 70% to 80% being singletons, with the ten largest covering around 14%. Trimming pared 6 bases from V and 1 base from J, leaving 12 bases between. The CDR3 runs to 14 residues. Germline CDR1 WNHNN, CDR2 SYGVQD (reference sequence). V gene TRBV10-1 combines with J gene TRBJ2-5, with D maybe TRBD1 (7 bases). The input for sequencing was CD4+ or CD8+ T cells sorted from blood, taken in a trial of the OX40 agonist ivuxolimab. The clonotype was recovered from an adult with an advanced solid tumor such as melanoma, head and neck, liver or kidney cancer. The CDR3 DNA reads as TGCGCCAGCAGCGCGGGACAGCCCCAAGAGACCCAGTACTTC. Amino acids: CASSAGQPQETQYF.